Presented here are 8 T cell receptor beta chains from one specimen sequenced in a study of cytomegalovirus exposure and HLA in healthy donors. Generated by immunoSEQ multiplex PCR, the TCRdb table keeps only in-frame clones and is missing some. The table includes about 100,000 clones, approximately 95% detected once. Material: PBMCs. The origin of the receptors is a woman younger than 35 in good health and CMV-seronegative.

This clone is a singleton in its sample. The chain is built from TRBV30 and TRBJ1-2; 9 bases map to TRBD1. V lost 0 bases and J lost 6; bases outside the gene matches: 5. From germline, CDR1 is GTSNPN and CDR2 SVGIG (reference sequence). This CDR3 comprises 14 residues. CDR3 bases: TGTGCCTGGAGTGTACACAGGGGGCGGGATGGCTACACCTTC. It specifies CAWSVHRGRDGYTF.

This clone came up once. The chain uses TRBV19 and TRBJ2-1; 12 bases align to TRBD2. Germline assignment: CDR1 LNHDA and CDR2 SQIVND (reference sequence). The CDR3 sequence is 15 residues long. With V trimmed by 2 bases and J by 7 bases, 3 bases remained unmatched. CDR3 sequence reads: CASSIRTSGVNEQFF. The CDR3 DNA is TGTGCCAGTAGTATACGGACTAGCGGGGTTAATGAGCAGTTCTTC.

The chain employs TRBV7-8 and TRBJ2-7; D gene ambiguous. Trimming stripped 1 base from V and 2 bases from J, with 9 bases between. The CDR3 spans 14 residues. Germline lookup yields CDR1 SGHVS and CDR2 FQNEAQ. DNA for the CDR3: TGTGCCAGCAGCTTAGTGGGCAGTCCCTACGAGCAGTACTTC. Translated: CASSLVGSPYEQYF. Based on the CDR3 plus reference TRBV7-8 and TRBJ2-7, the full variable domain is GAGVSQSPRYKVAKRGQDVALRCDPISGHVSLFWYQQALGQGPEFLTYFQNEAQLDKSGLPSDRFFAERPEGSVSTLKIQRTQQEDSAVYLCASSLVGSPYEQYFGPGTRLTVT.

The rearrangement links TRBV28 to TRBJ1-6; D uncertain. CDR3 length equals 12 residues. Germline values: CDR1 MDHEN, CDR2 SYDVKM. V lost 7 bases, J lost 8 bases, and 9 bases lay in between. The CDR3, as DNA: TGTGCCAGCAAAGGTAGCCATTCACCCCTCCACTTT. As protein: CASKGSHSPLHF.

The chain links TRBV4-2 to TRBJ2-7; the D gene is possibly TRBD2 (6 bases). There are 16 residues in the CDR3. V was cut by 4 bases and J by 3 bases, with 19 bases left in between. Germline values: CDR1 LGHNA, CDR2 YNFKEQ. The CDR3 nucleotides are TGTGCCAGCAGCCCGAACCGCGTCGGGGGACTCTACGAGCAGTACTTC. Amino acids: CASSPNRVGGLYEQYF.

The chain carries TRBV5-4 and TRBJ1-2; 7 nucleotides align to TRBD1. This CDR3 comprises 13 residues. Germline-derived CDR1 and CDR2 are SGHNT and YYREEE (reference sequence). J gave up 1 base and V 4 bases, and 1 base lay outside the gene matches. The CDR3, as DNA: TGTGCCAGCAGCCGGGACAGTAACTATGGCTACACCTTC. It specifies CASSRDSNYGYTF.

V is TRBV6-1 and J is TRBJ1-1; D gene uncertain. V lost 7 bases and J lost 4, with 13 bases in between. The germline V gene has CDR1 MNHNS and CDR2 SASEGT. This CDR3 has 13 amino acids. The CDR3 DNA follows: TGTGCCAGCACCCGGGGTTGGGGCACTGAAGCTTTCTTT. This encodes CASTRGWGTEAFF.

The rearrangement uses TRBV27 and TRBJ2-7; possibly TRBD1 for D (5 bases). This CDR3 is built from 13 residues. V was cut by 2 bases and J by 5 bases, with 10 bases left in between. CDR1 is MNHEY and CDR2 is SMNVEV in the germline V gene (reference sequence). CDR3 sequence (DNA): TGTGCCAGCAGTTTACAGGGTCACAACGAGCAGTACTTC. Translated: CASSLQGHNEQYF.